The clone carrying this T cell receptor (beta chain) was recorded only once. Its antigen is as yet unknown. The source of the sample is a study of siplizumab effects on memory and regulatory T cells. General study points: Unstimulated subsets accounted for the mapping of only a minor share of the clones that were alloreactive. With siplizumab, cumulative frequency of CD4+ memory-derived alloreactive sequences dropped significantly.

This CDR3 has 13 amino acids. V lost 4 bases to trimming and J lost 2 bases, with 6 bases between them. The germline gives CDR1 MNHEY, CDR2 SMNVEV (reference sequence). Sequencing used immunoSEQ multiplex PCR; TCRdb keeps in-frame clones, though not all of them. Seen here are tens of thousands of clones, roughly 90% observed once, and the top ten hold 0.25%. V and J are TRBV27 and TRBJ1-3; tentative D call: TRBD1 (6 bases). The TCR comes from a human donor in good health. Sample: naive CD4+ T cells sorted from blood. In DNA, the CDR3 is TGTGCCAGCAGTTACAGGGCTGGAAACACCATATATTTT. This sequence encodes CASSYRAGNTIYF.